The clone carrying this T cell receptor (beta chain) was seen repeatedly, ten times or more. What it binds is not known. This record comes from a study of human T cells and chemical hapten exposure. As for the study in general: Per-sample TCR yields varied mainly from small pooled library volume differences.

TCRdb ran MiXCR on the RACE reads and lists one entry per CDR3 protein. The table includes 340,000 or so distinct CDR3 sequences, approximately 6.9% detected once. The CDR3 covers 17 residues. Germline CDR1 SGHRS, CDR2 YFSETQ. After removal of 6 bases from V and 1 base from J, the junction contained 13 bases not matched to a gene. Specified time point: patch test 1, 2 weeks after DPC sensitization. Treatment defined: therapeutic diphenylcyclopropenone sensitization with weekly scalp DPC. Regarding the study as a whole: All donors were alopecia patients, so their immunity may differ from that of healthy people. With regard to DPC sensitization, TCRs above 1 in 1000 frequency did not change. More PT1 expanded TCRs went with higher patch test scores.

The V and J genes are TRBV5-1 and TRBJ2-5; 9 bases line up with TRBD2. Specimen: whole blood, collected in connection with sensitization to the hapten diphenylcyclopropenone (DPC). The sequence was collected from a young woman with alopecia areata. Some clones in this sample may be carry-over from other donors' samples. DNA of the CDR3: TGCGCCAGCACCCCCGGAGCGCTAGCGGGGCTCCAAGAGACCCAGTACTTC. Protein sequence: CASTPGALAGLQETQYF.